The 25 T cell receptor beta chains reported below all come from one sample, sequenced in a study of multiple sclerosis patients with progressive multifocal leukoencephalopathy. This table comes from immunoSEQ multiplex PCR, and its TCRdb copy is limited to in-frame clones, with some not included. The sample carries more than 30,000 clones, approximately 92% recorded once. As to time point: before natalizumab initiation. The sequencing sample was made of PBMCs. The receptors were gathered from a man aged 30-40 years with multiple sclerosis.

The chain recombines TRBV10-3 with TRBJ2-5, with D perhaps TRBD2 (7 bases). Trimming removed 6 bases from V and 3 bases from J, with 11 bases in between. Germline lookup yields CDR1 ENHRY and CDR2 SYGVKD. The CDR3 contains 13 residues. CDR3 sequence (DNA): TGTGCCATCAGAACAGGGAGGGAAGAGACCCAGTACTTC. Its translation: CAIRTGREETQYF.

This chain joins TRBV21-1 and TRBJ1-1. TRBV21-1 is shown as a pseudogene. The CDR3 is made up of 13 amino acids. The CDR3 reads CASSKLSVRRAFF. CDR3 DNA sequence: TGTGCCAGCAGCAAATTAAGCGTGAGGAGAGCTTTCTTT.

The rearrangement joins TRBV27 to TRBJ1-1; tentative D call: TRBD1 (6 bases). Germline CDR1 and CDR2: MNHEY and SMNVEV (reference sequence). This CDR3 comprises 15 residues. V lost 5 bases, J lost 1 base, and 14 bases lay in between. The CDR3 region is CASSMRGAGNTEAFF. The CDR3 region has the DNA TGTGCCAGCAGTATGCGGGGGGCCGGGAACACTGAAGCTTTCTTT.

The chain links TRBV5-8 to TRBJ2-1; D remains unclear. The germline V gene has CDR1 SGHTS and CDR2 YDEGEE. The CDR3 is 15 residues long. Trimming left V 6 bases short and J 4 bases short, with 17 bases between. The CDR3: CASTPGGFQYNEQFF. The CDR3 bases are TGTGCCAGCACCCCGGGCGGCTTCCAGTACAATGAGCAGTTCTTC.

CDR3 region: CASDPGLGVDEQFF. The DNA of the CDR3 is TGTGCCAGCGATCCGGGACTCGGAGTGGACGAGCAGTTCTTC. The V call is TRBV2, the J call TRBJ2-1; possible D gene TRBD2, 6 bases. V was cut by 8 bases and J by 10 bases, with 21 bases left in between. The CDR3 covers 14 residues. Germline lookup yields CDR1 SNHLY and CDR2 FYNNEI.

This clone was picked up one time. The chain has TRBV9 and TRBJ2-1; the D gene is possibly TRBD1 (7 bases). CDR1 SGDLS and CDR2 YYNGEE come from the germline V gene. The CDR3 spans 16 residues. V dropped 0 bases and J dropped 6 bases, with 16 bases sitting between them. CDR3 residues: CASSVEGAWRVNEQFF. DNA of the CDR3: TGTGCCAGCAGCGTAGAGGGGGCCTGGAGGGTCAATGAGCAGTTCTTC.

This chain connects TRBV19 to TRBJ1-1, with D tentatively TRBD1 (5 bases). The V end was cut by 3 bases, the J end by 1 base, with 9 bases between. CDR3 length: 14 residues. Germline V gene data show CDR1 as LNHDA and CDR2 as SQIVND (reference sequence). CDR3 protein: CASSIMGGNTEAFF. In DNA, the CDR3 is TGTGCCAGTAGTATTATGGGGGGGAACACTGAAGCTTTCTTT.

The CDR3 bases are TGTGCCAGCAGCGGGCGGACTGCCGACCACGAGCAGTACTTC. As protein: CASSGRTADHEQYF. The V and J genes are TRBV11-1 and TRBJ2-7; weak D call: TRBD2 (5 bases). Germline V lookup: CDR1 SGHAT, CDR2 FQDESV (reference sequence). The CDR3 totals 14 residues. Trimming left V 5 bases short and J 5 bases short, with 16 bases between.

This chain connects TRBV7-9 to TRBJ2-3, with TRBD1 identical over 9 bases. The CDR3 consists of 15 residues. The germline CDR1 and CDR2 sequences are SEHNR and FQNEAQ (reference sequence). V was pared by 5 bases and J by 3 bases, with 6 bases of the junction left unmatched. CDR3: CASSQLDRGTDTQYF. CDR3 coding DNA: TGTGCCAGCAGCCAACTAGACAGGGGGACAGATACGCAGTATTTT.

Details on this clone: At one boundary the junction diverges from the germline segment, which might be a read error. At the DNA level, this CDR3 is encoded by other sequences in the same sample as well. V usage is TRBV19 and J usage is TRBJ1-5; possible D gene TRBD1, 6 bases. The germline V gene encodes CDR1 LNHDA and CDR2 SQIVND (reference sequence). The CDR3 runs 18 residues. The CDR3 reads CASSIDGGGVTRGQPQHF. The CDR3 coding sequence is TGTGCCAGTAGCATAGATGGGGGCGGCGTAACCAGGGGTCAGCCCCAGCATTTT.

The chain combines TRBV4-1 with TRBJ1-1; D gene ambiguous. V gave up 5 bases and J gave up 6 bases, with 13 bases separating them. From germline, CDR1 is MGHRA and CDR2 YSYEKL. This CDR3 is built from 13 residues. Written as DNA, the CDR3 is TGCGCCAGCAGCACATACCGAGGAGCTGAAGCTTTCTTT. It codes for CASSTYRGAEAFF.

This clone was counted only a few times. The CDR3 is CAWSVQRELNEQFF. CDR3 bases: TGTGCCTGGAGTGTACAGCGGGAGCTCAATGAGCAGTTCTTC. The V gene is TRBV30, the J gene TRBJ2-1, with TRBD2 matching over 8 bases. The germline V gene encodes CDR1 GTSNPN and CDR2 SVGIG (reference sequence). The V gene end was trimmed by 0 bases and the J gene end by 6 bases; junction bases not matched to a gene: 4. The CDR3 contains 14 residues.

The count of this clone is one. In DNA, the CDR3 is TGTGCCAGCAGCTTAGGGGAACTAGCGGGAGGTCTTTCCTACAATGAGCAGTTCTTC. Amino acids: CASSLGELAGGLSYNEQFF. The chain couples TRBV7-8 to TRBJ2-1; TRBD2 agrees at 12 bases. V shed 1 base and J 1 base; nucleotides not matched to a gene: 8. The CDR3 is 19 amino acids. Looked up from germline, CDR1 is SGHVS and CDR2 is FQNEAQ.

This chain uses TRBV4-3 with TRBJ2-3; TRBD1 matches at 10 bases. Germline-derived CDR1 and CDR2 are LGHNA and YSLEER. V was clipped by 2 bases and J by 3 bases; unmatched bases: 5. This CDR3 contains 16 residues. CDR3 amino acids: CASSQHMGQGTDTQYF. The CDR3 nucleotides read TGCGCCAGCAGCCAACACATGGGACAGGGGACAGATACGCAGTATTTT.

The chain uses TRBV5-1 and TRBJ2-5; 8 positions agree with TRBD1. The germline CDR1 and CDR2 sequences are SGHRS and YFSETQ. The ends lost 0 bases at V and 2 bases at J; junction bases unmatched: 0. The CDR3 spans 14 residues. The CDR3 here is CASSLDRGQETQYF. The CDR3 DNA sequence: TGCGCCAGCAGCTTGGACAGGGGGCAAGAGACCCAGTACTTC.

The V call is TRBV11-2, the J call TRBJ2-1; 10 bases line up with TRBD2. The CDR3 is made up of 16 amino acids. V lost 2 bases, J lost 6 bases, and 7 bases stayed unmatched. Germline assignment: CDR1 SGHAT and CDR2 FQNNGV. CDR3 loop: CASSLSRTSGFNEQFF. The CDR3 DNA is TGTGCCAGCAGCTTATCCAGGACTAGCGGCTTCAATGAGCAGTTCTTC.

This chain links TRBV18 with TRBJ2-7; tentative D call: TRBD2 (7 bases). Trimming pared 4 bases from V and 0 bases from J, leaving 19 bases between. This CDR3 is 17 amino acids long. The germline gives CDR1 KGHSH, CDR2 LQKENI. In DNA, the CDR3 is TGTGCCAGCTCACGCGGGGGTCCGACAGGTCACTCCTACGAGCAGTACTTC. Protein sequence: CASSRGGPTGHSYEQYF.

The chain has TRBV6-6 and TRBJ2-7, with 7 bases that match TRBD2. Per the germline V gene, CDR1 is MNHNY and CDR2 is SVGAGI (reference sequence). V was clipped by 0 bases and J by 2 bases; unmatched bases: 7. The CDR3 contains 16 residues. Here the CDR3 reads CASSYSTPGGPYEQYF. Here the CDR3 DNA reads TGTGCCAGCAGTTACTCTACCCCGGGGGGTCCCTACGAGCAGTACTTC.

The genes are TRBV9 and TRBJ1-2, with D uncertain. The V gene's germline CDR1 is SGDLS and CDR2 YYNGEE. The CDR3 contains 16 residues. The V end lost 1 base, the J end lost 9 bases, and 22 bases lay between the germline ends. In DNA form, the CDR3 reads TGTGCCAGCAGCGTATCTACTCGCAGGAGGATGGGGAGCTACACCTTC. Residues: CASSVSTRRRMGSYTF.

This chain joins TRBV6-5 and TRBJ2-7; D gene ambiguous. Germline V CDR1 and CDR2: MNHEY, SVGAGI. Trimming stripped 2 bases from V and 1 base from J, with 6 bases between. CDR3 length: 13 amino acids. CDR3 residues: CASSYQSSYEQYF. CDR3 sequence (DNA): TGTGCCAGCAGTTACCAGTCTTCCTACGAGCAGTACTTC.

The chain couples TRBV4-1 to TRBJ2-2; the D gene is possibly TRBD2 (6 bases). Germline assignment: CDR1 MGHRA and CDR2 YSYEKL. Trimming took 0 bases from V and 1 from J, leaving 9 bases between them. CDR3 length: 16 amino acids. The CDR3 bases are TGCGCCAGCAGCCAAGACCCAGCGGGGAACACCGGGGAGCTGTTTTTT. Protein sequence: CASSQDPAGNTGELFF.

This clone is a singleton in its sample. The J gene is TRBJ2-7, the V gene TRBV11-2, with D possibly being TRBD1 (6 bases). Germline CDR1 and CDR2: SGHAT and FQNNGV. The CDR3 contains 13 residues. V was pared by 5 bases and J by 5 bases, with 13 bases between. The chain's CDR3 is CASSRNRVNEQYV. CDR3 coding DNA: TGTGCCAGCAGCCGTAACAGGGTTAACGAGCAGTACGTC.

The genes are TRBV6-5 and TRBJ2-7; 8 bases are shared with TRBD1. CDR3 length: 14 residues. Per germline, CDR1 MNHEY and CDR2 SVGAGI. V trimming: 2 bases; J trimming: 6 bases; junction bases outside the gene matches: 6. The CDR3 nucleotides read TGTGCCAGCAGTTACCCAGCAGGGGGCAGCGAGCAGTACTTC. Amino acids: CASSYPAGGSEQYF.

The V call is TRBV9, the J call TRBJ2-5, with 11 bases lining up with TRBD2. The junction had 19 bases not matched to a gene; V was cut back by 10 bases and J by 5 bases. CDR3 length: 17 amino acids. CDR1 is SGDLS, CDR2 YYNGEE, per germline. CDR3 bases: TGTGCCCCCCTGGAGGGGCTAGCGGGAGGCCAGCGGGAGACCCAGTACTTC. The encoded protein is CAPLEGLAGGQRETQYF.

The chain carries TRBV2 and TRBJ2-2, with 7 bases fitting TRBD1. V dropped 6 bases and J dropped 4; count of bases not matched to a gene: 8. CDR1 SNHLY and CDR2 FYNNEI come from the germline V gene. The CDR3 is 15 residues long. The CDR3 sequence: CASRLHRGTTGELFF. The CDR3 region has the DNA TGTGCCAGCAGGTTACACAGGGGAACCACCGGGGAGCTGTTTTTT.